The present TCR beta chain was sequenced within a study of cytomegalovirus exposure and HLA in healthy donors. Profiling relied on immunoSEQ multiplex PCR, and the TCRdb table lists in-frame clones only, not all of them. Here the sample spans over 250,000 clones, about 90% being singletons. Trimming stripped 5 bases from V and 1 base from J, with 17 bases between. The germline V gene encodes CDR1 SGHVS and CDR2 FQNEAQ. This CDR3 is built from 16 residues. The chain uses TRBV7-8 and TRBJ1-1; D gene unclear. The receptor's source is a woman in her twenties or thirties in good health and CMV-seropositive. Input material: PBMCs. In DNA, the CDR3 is TGTGCCAGCAGCACCCGGGAAAGATCTAAGAACACTGAAGCTTTCTTT. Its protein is CASSTRERSKNTEAFF.